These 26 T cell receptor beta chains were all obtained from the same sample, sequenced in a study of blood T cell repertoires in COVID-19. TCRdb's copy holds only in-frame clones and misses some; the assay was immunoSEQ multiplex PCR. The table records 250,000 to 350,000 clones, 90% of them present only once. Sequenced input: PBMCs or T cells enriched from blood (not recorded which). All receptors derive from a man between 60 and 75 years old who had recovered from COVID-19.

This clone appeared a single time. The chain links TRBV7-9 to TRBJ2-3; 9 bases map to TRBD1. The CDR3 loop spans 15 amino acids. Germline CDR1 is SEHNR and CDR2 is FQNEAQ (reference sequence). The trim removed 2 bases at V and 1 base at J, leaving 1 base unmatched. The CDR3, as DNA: TGTGCCAGCAGCTTATGGACAGGGGGCACAGATACGCAGTATTTT. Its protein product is CASSLWTGGTDTQYF.

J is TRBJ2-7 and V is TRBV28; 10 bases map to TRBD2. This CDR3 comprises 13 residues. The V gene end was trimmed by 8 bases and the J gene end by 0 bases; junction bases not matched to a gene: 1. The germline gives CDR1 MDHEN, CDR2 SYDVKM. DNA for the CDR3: TGTGCCAGCCGGACTAGCGGCTCCTACGAGCAGTACTTC. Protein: CASRTSGSYEQYF.

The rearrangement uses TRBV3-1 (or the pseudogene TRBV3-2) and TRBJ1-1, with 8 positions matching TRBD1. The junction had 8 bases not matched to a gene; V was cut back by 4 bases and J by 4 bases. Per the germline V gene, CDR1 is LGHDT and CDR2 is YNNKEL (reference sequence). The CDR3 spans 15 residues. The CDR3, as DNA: TGTGCCAGCAGCCCCGGACAGGGATCGGGCACTGAAGCTTTCTTT. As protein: CASSPGQGSGTEAFF.

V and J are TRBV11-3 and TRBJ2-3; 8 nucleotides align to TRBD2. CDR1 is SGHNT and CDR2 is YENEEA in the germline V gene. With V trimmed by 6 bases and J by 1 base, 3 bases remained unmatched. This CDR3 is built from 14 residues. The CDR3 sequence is CASSLTSGTDTQYF. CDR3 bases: TGTGCCAGCAGTCTGACTAGCGGCACAGATACGCAGTATTTT.

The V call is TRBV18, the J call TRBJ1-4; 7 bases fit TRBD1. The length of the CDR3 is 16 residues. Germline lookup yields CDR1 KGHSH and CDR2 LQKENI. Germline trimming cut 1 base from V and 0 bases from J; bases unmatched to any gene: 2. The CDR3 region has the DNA TGTGCCAGCTCACCACAGACAGGGCCAACTAATGAAAAACTGTTTTTT. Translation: CASSPQTGPTNEKLFF.

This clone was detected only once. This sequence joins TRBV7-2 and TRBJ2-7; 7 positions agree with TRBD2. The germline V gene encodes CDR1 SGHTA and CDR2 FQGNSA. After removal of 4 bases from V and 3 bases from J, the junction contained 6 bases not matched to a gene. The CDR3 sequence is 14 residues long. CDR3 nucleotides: TGTGCCAGCAGCTCCCGGGGGGATCACTACGAGCAGTACTTC. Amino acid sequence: CASSSRGDHYEQYF.

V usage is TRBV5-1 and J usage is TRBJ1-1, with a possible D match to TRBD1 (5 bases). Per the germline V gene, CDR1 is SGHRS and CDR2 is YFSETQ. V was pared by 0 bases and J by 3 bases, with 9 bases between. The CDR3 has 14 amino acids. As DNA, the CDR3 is TGCGCCAGCAGCTTGGGTTGGGGGGACACTGAAGCTTTCTTT. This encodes CASSLGWGDTEAFF.

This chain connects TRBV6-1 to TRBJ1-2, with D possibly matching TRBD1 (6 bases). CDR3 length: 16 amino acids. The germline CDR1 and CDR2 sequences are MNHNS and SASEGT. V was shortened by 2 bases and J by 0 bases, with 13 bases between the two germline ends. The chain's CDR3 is CASSEFGGPTNYGYTF. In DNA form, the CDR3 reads TGTGCCAGCAGTGAATTCGGGGGGCCCACTAACTATGGCTACACCTTC.

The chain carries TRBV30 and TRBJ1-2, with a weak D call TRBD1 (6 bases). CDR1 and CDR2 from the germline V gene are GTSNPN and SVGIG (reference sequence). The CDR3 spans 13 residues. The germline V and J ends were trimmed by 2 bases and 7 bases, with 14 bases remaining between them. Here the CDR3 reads CAWSPRGRGGYTF. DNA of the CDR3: TGTGCCTGGAGTCCCCGTGGCAGGGGTGGCTACACCTTC.

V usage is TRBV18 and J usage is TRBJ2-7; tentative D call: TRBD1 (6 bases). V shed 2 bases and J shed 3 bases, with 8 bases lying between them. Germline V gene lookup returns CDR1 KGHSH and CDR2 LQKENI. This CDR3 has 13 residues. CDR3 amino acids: CASSPTGNYEQYF. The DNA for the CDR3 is TGTGCCAGCTCACCAACAGGGAACTACGAGCAGTACTTC.

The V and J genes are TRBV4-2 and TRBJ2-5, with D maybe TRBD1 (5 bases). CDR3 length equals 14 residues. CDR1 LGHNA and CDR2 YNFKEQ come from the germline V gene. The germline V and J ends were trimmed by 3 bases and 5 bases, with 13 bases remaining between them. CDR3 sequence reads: CASSHQQGRETQYF. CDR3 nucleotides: TGTGCCAGCAGCCACCAGCAGGGCAGGGAGACCCAGTACTTC.

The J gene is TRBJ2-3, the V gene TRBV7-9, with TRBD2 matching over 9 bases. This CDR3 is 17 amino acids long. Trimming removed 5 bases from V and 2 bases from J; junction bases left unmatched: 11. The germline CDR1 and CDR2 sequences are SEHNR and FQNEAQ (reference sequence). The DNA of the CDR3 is TGTGCCAGCAGCCCCGGACTAGCGTCCCTCTTCACAGATACGCAGTATTTT. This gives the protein CASSPGLASLFTDTQYF.

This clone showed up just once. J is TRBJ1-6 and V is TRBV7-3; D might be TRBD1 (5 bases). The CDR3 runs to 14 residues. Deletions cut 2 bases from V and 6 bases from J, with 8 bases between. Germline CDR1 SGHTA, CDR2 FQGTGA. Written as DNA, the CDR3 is TGTGCCAGCAGCTTATCAGGGTCTAATTCACCCCTCCACTTT. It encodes CASSLSGSNSPLHF.

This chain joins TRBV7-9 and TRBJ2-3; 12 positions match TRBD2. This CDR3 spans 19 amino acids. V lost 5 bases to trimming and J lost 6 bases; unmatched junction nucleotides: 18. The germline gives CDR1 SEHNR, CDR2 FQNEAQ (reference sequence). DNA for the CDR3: TGTGCCAGCAGCCCCCCGCTAGCGGGGGGGACAAACCGTTGGGATACGCAGTATTTT. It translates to CASSPPLAGGTNRWDTQYF.

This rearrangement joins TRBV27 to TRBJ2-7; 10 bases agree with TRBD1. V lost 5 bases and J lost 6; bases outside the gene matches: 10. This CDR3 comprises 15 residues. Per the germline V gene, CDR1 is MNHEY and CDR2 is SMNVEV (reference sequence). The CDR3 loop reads CASSRGGQGRFEQYF. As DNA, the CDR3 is TGTGCCAGCAGTAGGGGGGGACAGGGGAGATTCGAGCAGTACTTC.

Here the CDR3 DNA reads TGTGCCAGCAGCCAAGAATATCACAGGGGCACTGAAGCTTTCTTT. Amino acid sequence: CASSQEYHRGTEAFF. The gene calls are TRBV3-1 (or the pseudogene TRBV3-2) and TRBJ1-1; the match to TRBD1 covers 7 bases. Germline values: CDR1 LGHDT, CDR2 YNNKEL (reference sequence). This CDR3 is built from 15 residues. Trimming removed 0 bases from V and 4 bases from J; junction bases left unmatched: 5.

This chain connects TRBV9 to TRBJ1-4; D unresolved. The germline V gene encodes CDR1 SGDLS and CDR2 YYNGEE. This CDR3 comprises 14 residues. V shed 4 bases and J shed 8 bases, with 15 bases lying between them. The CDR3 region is CASSPAGGFEKLFF. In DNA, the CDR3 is TGTGCCAGCAGCCCCGCGGGAGGGTTCGAAAAACTGTTTTTT.

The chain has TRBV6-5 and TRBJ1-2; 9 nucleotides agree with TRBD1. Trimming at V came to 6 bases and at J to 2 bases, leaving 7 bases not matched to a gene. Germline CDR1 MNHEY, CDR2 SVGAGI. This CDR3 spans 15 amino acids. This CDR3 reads CASRPDRGQNYGYTF. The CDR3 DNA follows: TGTGCCAGCAGACCGGACAGGGGTCAGAACTATGGCTACACCTTC.

In DNA, the CDR3 is TGTGCCAGCAGCCAAGTGGACAATAATTCACCCCTCCACTTT. It translates to CASSQVDNNSPLHF. This chain joins TRBV3-1 (or the pseudogene TRBV3-2) and TRBJ1-6; the D gene is possibly TRBD1 (5 bases). The CDR3 length is 14 residues. The V end was cut by 1 base, the J end by 5 bases, with 6 bases between. Germline CDR1 and CDR2: LGHDT and YNNKEL (reference sequence).

The CDR3 loop is CASSYPGTSGKDEQYF. CDR3 DNA sequence: TGTGCCAGCAGTTACCCAGGGACTAGCGGGAAGGACGAGCAGTACTTC. The chain links TRBV6-5 to TRBJ2-7; the match to TRBD2 covers 13 bases. CDR3 length: 16 amino acids. Unmatched junction bases numbered 6, after V lost 2 bases and J lost 5 bases. Per the germline V gene, CDR1 is MNHEY and CDR2 is SVGAGI.

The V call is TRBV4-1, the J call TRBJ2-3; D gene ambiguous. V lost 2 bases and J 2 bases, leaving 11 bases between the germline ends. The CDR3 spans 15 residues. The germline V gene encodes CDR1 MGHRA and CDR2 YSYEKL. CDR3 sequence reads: CASSQSFTDTDTQYF. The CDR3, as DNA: TGCGCCAGCAGCCAAAGCTTTACAGACACAGATACGCAGTATTTT.

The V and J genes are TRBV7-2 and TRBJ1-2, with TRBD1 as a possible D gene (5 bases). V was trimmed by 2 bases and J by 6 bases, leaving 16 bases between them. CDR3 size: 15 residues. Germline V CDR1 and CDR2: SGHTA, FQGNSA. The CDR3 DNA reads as TGTGCCAGCAGCTTAACCCCCCCAGGGAGGGATGGCTACACCTTC. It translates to CASSLTPPGRDGYTF.

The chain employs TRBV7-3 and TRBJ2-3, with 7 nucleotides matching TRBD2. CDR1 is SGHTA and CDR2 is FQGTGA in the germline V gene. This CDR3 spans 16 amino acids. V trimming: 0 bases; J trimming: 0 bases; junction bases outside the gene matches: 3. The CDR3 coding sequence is TGTGCCAGCAGCTTAACGTGGCGGGGGAGCACAGATACGCAGTATTTT. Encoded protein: CASSLTWRGSTDTQYF.

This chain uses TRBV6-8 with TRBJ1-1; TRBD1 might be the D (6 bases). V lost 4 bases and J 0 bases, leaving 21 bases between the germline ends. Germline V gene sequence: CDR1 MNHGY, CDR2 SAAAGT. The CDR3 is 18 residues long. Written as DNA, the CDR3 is TGTGCCAGCAGTTTCCGATACCGGGACACCCACATGAACACTGAAGCTTTCTTT. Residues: CASSFRYRDTHMNTEAFF.

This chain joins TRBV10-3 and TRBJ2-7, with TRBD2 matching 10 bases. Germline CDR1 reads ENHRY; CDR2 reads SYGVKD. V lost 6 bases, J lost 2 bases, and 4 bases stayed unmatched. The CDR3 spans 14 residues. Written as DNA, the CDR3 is TGTGCCATCAGCACTAGCGGGATAGCCTACGAGCAGTACTTC. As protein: CAISTSGIAYEQYF.

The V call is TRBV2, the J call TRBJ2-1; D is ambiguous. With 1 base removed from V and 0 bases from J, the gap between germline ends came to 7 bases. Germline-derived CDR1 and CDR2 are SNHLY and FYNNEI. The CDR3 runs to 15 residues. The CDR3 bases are TGTGCCAGCAGTGAAGGGAGAACCTCCTACAATGAGCAGTTCTTC. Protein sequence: CASSEGRTSYNEQFF.